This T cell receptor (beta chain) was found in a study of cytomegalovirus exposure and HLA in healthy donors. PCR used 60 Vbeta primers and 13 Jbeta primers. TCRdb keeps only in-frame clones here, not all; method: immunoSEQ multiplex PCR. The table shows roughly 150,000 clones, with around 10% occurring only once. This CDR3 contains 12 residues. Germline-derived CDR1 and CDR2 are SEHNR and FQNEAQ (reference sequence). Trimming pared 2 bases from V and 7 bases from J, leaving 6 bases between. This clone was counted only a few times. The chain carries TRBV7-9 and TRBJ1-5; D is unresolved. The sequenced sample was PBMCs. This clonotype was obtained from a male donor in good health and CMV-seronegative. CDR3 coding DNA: TGTGCCAGCAGCTTATCTAACCAGCCCCAGCATTTT. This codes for CASSLSNQPQHF.